One T cell receptor beta chain is described in this entry. Its antigen is currently unknown. This sample is part of a study of cytomegalovirus exposure and HLA in healthy donors. Study-level results: Exclusion as indistinguishable affected some V segments, including TRBV6-2 and TRBV6-3. The authors considered a cluster of highly shared sequence variants likely to be a sequencing artifact. For most TCR sequences rarity was the rule, although some public TCRs occurred in many donors.

With 2 bases removed from V and 4 bases from J, the gap between germline ends came to 9 bases. The CDR3 is 14 amino acids. The V gene's germline CDR1 is ENHRY and CDR2 SYGVKD. Vbeta (60) and Jbeta (13) primers were used in the PCR. TCRdb's copy holds only in-frame clones and misses some; the assay was immunoSEQ multiplex PCR. The data hold about 160,000 clones, with 60% to 75% observed a single time. The receptor was derived from a woman aged 45 to 65 in good health and CMV-seropositive. The sample taken for sequencing was PBMCs. This chain connects TRBV10-3 to TRBJ1-5; D remains unclear. This chain's CDR3 is CAISEAQVNQPQHF. In DNA, the CDR3 is TGTGCCATCAGTGAGGCGCAGGTGAATCAGCCCCAGCATTTT.